Below are 6 T cell receptor beta chains sequenced from a single sample in a study of early T cells in non-severe SARS-CoV-2 infection (dated by TCRdb to about 2021). The library was prepared using 5' RACE. Sequenced on a NextSeq 500. TCRdb's own reprocessing of the public reads used fastp at Q25 and MiXCR and kept productive beta chains. CDR3 protein duplicates are merged, each entry listing the most common genes and DNA. The sample records just under 65,000 distinct CDR3 sequences, approximately 8.8% of which are singletons. Around 15% of the sample lies in the top ten. This specimen consisted of whole blood, obtained at baseline. The receptors here all came from an adult who was a healthcare worker with PCR-confirmed SARS-CoV-2 infection or an uninfected control (not recorded which).

This clonotype came up many times. The rearrangement links TRBV20-1 to TRBJ1-5; no definite D call. Trimming shortened V by 4 bases and J by 4 bases, and 11 bases separated the two germline ends. CDR3 size: 13 residues. Germline V gene lookup returns CDR1 DFQATT and CDR2 SNEGSKA (reference sequence). The DNA of the CDR3 is TGCAGTGCTAAGGGATACATTAATCAGCCCCAGCATTTT. Amino acid sequence: CSAKGYINQPQHF.

This clonotype occurred a few times. The chain combines TRBV20-1 with TRBJ1-1; D call uncertain. Trimming stripped 4 bases from V and 2 bases from J, with 17 bases between. The germline V gene has CDR1 DFQATT and CDR2 SNEGSKA (reference sequence). This CDR3 is built from 15 residues. This chain's CDR3 is CSANPLGGTNTEAFF. CDR3 bases: TGCAGTGCTAACCCTCTCGGAGGAACCAACACTGAAGCTTTCTTT.

The rearrangement uses TRBV7-9 and TRBJ1-1; D unresolved. Trimming removed 9 bases from V and 1 base from J, with 9 bases in between. Germline lookup yields CDR1 SEHNR and CDR2 FQNEAQ (reference sequence). The length of the CDR3 is 12 residues. The chain's CDR3 is CASYETNTEAFF. DNA of the CDR3: TGTGCCAGTTATGAGACGAACACTGAAGCTTTCTTT.

This clonotype has a handful of counts. This sequence joins TRBV29-1 and TRBJ2-6; D not certain. CDR3 length equals 13 residues. Per the germline V gene, CDR1 is SQVTM and CDR2 is ANQGSEA. Trimming took 5 bases from V and 0 from J, leaving 5 bases between them. CDR3 sequence reads: CSVRASGANVLTF. CDR3 DNA: TGCAGCGTTAGGGCCTCTGGGGCCAACGTCCTGACTTTC.

The chain uses TRBV7-8 and TRBJ2-3, with TRBD2 matching over 9 bases. The CDR3 extends over 17 amino acids. V gave up 1 base and J gave up 0 bases; unmatched junction bases: 5. Germline CDR1 and CDR2: SGHVS and FQNEAQ. CDR3 in DNA: TGTGCCAGCAGCTTAGAAGCGGGAGGCACTAGCACAGATACGCAGTATTTT. Amino acid sequence: CASSLEAGGTSTDTQYF.

The chain has TRBV29-1 and TRBJ2-7; D not certain. CDR1 and CDR2 from the germline V gene are SQVTM and ANQGSEA. V was cut by 4 bases and J by 1 base, with 11 bases left in between. The CDR3 is made up of 13 amino acids. The CDR3 loop is CSVVMGSSYEQYF. The CDR3 coding sequence is TGCAGCGTTGTCATGGGGTCGTCCTACGAGCAGTACTTC.